Listed below are T cell receptor beta chains from one sample, sequenced in a study of T cell responses to AZD1222 COVID-19 vaccine. The data were produced by immunoSEQ multiplex PCR, yet TCRdb's version contains in-frame clones alone and is incomplete. The sample lists about 100,000 clones; about 87% were seen once. The specimen comprised peripheral blood, sampled on day 0 of AZD1222 vaccination. Source of these receptors: an adult in good health. Each CDR3 is given with its conserved first and last residue. The D gene is left open where the match is weak. Expanded clones get a size class; other rows say once, few or many, or leave the size out.

>13|TRBV27|NA|TRBJ1-5|NA
TGTGCCAGCAGCGTGGGAGGGGGTCAGCCCCAGCATTTT
CASSVGGGQPQHF
>15|TRBV19|TRBD2|TRBJ2-7|NA
TGTGCCAGTACCCAATTCGCGGGAGGCACCTACGAGCAGTACTTC
CASTQFAGGTYEQYF
>15|TRBV5-1|NA|TRBJ2-1|once
TGCGCCAGCAGCTTGGAGTGGCCAGGGAACAATGAGCAGTTCTTC
CASSLEWPGNNEQFF
>13|TRBV4-3|NA|TRBJ1-1|NA
TGCGCCAGCAGCCAAGGGGGACACCGTGAAGCTTTCTTT
CASSQGGHREAFF
>16|TRBV7-2|TRBD2|TRBJ2-3|NA
TGTGCCAGCAGCTTAGTCGGGGGGGGCCTCCCAGATACGCAGTATTTT
CASSLVGGGLPDTQYF
>19|TRBV7-3|TRBD2|TRBJ2-3|NA
TGTGCCAGCAGCGCGGGACTAGCGGGAGCGGGCTCTAGCACAGATACGCAGTATTTT
CASSAGLAGAGSSTDTQYF
>15|TRBV12-2|NA|TRBJ2-5|NA
TGTGCAAGTCGCTTAGCCGACGGCTTCTGGGAGACCCAGTACTTC
CASRLADGFWETQYF
>15|TRBV4-3|TRBD1|TRBJ2-1|once
TGCGCCAGCAGCCACCTACCGGGACAGAACAATGAGCAGTTCTTC
CASSHLPGQNNEQFF
>13|TRBV2|NA|TRBJ1-5|once
TGTGCCAGCAGGGAGGACGGTTATCAGCCCCAGCATTTT
CASREDGYQPQHF
>13|TRBV6-5|TRBD1|TRBJ1-2|NA
TGTGCCAGCAGAGCCGGGACAGACTATGGCTACACCTTC
CASRAGTDYGYTF
>11|TRBV29-1|NA|TRBJ1-1|NA
TGCAGCGTTGTGGACCGGCTCCCAGCTTTCTTT
CSVVDRLPAFF
>16|TRBV2|NA|TRBJ1-1|NA
TGTGCCAGCAGTGAACAGGGTCGGGGGGTGAACACTGAAGCTTTCTTT
CASSEQGRGVNTEAFF
>12|TRBV5-1|NA|TRBJ2-2|few
TGCGCCAGCAGCTTTAACACCGGGGAGCTGTTTTTT
CASSFNTGELFF
>16|TRBV18|TRBD2|TRBJ2-1|NA
TGTGCCAGCTCACCCACTCAATTGACTAGCGGGGCGGAGCAGTTCTTC
CASSPTQLTSGAEQFF
>12|TRBV9|TRBD1|TRBJ1-1|NA
TGTGCCAGCAGCGCTCGACAGGGGGAAGCTTTCTTT
CASSARQGEAFF
>16|TRBV6-2/TRBV6-3|NA|TRBJ1-6|NA
TGTGCCAGCAGTTACTTCTTGGACAGCTATAATTCACCCCTCCACTTT
CASSYFLDSYNSPLHF
>15|TRBV6-5|TRBD1|TRBJ2-7|NA
TGTGCCAGCAGTTACAGGGACAGGGGATCTTACGAGCAGTACTTC
CASSYRDRGSYEQYF
>16|TRBV11-2|TRBD2|TRBJ2-6|NA
TGTGCCAGCAGTTACACGGGGGGCTCTGGGGCCAACGTCCTGACTTTC
CASSYTGGSGANVLTF
>13|TRBV7-3|NA|TRBJ2-7|NA
TGTGCCAGCAGCTTAACAGAGGGCTACGAGCAGTACTTC
CASSLTEGYEQYF
>13|TRBV7-3|NA|TRBJ2-1|NA
TGTGCCAGCAGCTTGGACTGGGATAATGAGCAGTTCTTC
CASSLDWDNEQFF
>15|TRBV5-1|TRBD2|TRBJ2-7|NA
TGCGCCAGCAGCTTGGAGGGTAGCGGGGGTTACGAGCAGTACTTC
CASSLEGSGGYEQYF
>12|TRBV2|NA|TRBJ2-3|once
TGTGCCAGCAGCTACATACGGAGATCTCAGTATTTT
CASSYIRRSQYF
>19|TRBV5-4|TRBD2|TRBJ2-4|NA
TGTGCCAGCAGCTGGGGGGGGACTAGCGGGAGAGGGGCCAAAAACATTCAGTACTTC
CASSWGGTSGRGAKNIQYF
>15|TRBV5-1|TRBD2|TRBJ2-7|NA
TGCGCCAGCAGCTTGGCGGGACTAGCGGGAGACGAGCAGTACTTC
CASSLAGLAGDEQYF